Shown below are 11 T cell receptor beta chains from a single sample sequenced in a study of cytomegalovirus exposure and HLA in healthy donors. A multiplex PCR was run with 60 Vbeta primers and 13 Jbeta primers. TCRdb keeps only in-frame clones here, not all; method: immunoSEQ multiplex PCR. This sample has 140,000 or so clones, with approximately 80% found just once. The sequenced sample was PBMCs. The receptors shown here come from a man aged 40-55 years in good health and CMV-seronegative.

This clone was seen only once. The chain has TRBV19 and TRBJ2-5; 7 nucleotides agree with TRBD2. Losses at the gene ends were 3 bases for V and 6 bases for J; bases not matched to a gene: 7. This CDR3 is built from 14 residues. Germline CDR1 LNHDA, CDR2 SQIVND (reference sequence). CDR3 sequence (DNA): TGTGCCAGTAGTATCAGGGAGGGAAGACAGACCCAGTACTTC. Translated: CASSIREGRQTQYF.

There are a few counts of this clone. This chain joins TRBV10-3 and TRBJ1-2, with TRBD1 identical over 7 bases. The CDR3 loop spans 14 amino acids. CDR1 is ENHRY and CDR2 is SYGVKD in the germline V gene. V shed 1 base and J 7 bases; nucleotides not matched to a gene: 6. The CDR3, as DNA: TGTGCCATCAGTGAGTACGAGGGGGCGCTTGGCTACACCTTC. This encodes CAISEYEGALGYTF.

This chain uses TRBV10-3 with TRBJ1-3; no clear D. Trimming took 0 bases from V and 7 from J, leaving 7 bases between them. Germline V CDR1 and CDR2: ENHRY, SYGVKD. The CDR3 is made up of 13 amino acids. Here the CDR3 reads CAISESFGNTIYF. DNA of the CDR3: TGTGCCATCAGTGAGTCTTTCGGGAACACCATATATTTT.

V usage is TRBV4-1 and J usage is TRBJ2-6; 12 bases align to TRBD1. The V and J ends lost 2 bases and 2 bases, in that order; junction bases with no gene match: 13. Germline assignment: CDR1 MGHRA and CDR2 YSYEKL. The CDR3 sequence is 21 residues long. The DNA for the CDR3 is TGCGCCAGCAGCCAACTCTTGGGCGGGGGGACAGGGGGCCCTGGGGCCAACGTCCTGACTTTC. Translating gives CASSQLLGGGTGGPGANVLTF.

The J gene is TRBJ2-3, the V gene TRBV4-1; perhaps TRBD2 as D (6 bases). Trimming pared 4 bases from V and 1 base from J, leaving 12 bases between. The CDR3 length is 15 residues. Germline assignment: CDR1 MGHRA and CDR2 YSYEKL. In nucleotides, the CDR3 is TGCGCCAGCAGCCTTGTAGCGGAGGGCACAGATACGCAGTATTTT. This sequence encodes CASSLVAEGTDTQYF.

The chain links TRBV7-8 to TRBJ2-3; TRBD2 matches 8 bases. This CDR3 contains 16 residues. Unmatched junction bases numbered 8, after V lost 5 bases and J lost 1 base. Germline assignment: CDR1 SGHVS and CDR2 FQNEAQ. The CDR3 loop reads CASSHLGGEGTDTQYF. The CDR3 bases are TGTGCCAGCAGCCATCTCGGGGGGGAAGGCACAGATACGCAGTATTTT.

This clone came up a few times. The gene calls are TRBV28 and TRBJ2-7; TRBD2 is a possible D gene (5 bases). Between the trimmed V and J ends, which lost 6 bases and 6 bases, there was a span of 12 bases. Germline V CDR1 and CDR2: MDHEN, SYDVKM. This CDR3 region has 12 residues. For the CDR3, the DNA is TGTGCCAGCAGGCCTGGGAGAACCGAGCAGTACTTC. The encoded protein is CASRPGRTEQYF.

CDR3 nucleotides: TGCGCCAGCAGGGGACTAGCGGGATATTCTACCGGGGAGCTGTTTTTT. This codes for CASRGLAGYSTGELFF. The rearrangement joins TRBV5-1 to TRBJ2-2, with TRBD2 matching 13 bases. V lost 5 bases and J lost 5; bases outside the gene matches: 6. The CDR3 runs 16 residues. Germline loops: CDR1 SGHRS, CDR2 YFSETQ.

This chain joins TRBV7-9 and TRBJ2-5, with a tentative D call TRBD2 (7 bases). The J call may be wrong; the DNA end is better matched by TRBJ2-7. This CDR3 region has 17 residues. CDR1 and CDR2 from the germline V gene are SEHNR and FQNEAQ (reference sequence). CDR3 in amino acids: CASSLAAGTGLIYEQYF. CDR3 coding DNA: TGTGCCAGCAGCTTAGCAGCGGGAACAGGGTTGATCTACGAGCAGTACTTC.

The chain joins TRBV4-1 to TRBJ1-5, with a possible D match to TRBD1 (5 bases). V gave up 4 bases and J gave up 7 bases, with 32 bases separating them. Germline V gene lookup returns CDR1 MGHRA and CDR2 YSYEKL. The CDR3 covers 20 residues. CDR3 amino acids: CASSRSIQGRGGVSTQPQHF. CDR3 nucleotide sequence: TGCGCCAGCAGCCGGTCGATCCAGGGTCGGGGAGGGGTGTCAACCCAGCCCCAGCATTTT.

The chain joins TRBV2 to TRBJ2-7, with D perhaps TRBD1 (6 bases). Trimming left V 7 bases short and J 7 bases short, with 20 bases between. Per germline, CDR1 SNHLY and CDR2 FYNNEI. The CDR3 extends over 14 amino acids. The CDR3 protein is CASNYPGEQGEQYF. As DNA, the CDR3 is TGTGCCAGCAACTACCCCGGGGAGCAGGGGGAGCAGTACTTC.